Presented here are 25 T cell receptor beta chains from one specimen sequenced in a study of cytotoxic CD8 clonotypes in ibrutinib-treated CLL (dated by TCRdb to about 2021). The library came from the immunoSEQ multiplex PCR assay. TCRdb carries this immuneACCESS record with in-frame sequences only. Its versions omit some clonotypes, under half of them owing to an unresolved V gene in the studies checked, with the rest unexplained. This sample gives 45,000 to 65,000 clones in total; roughly 85% of them show up just once. Of the sample, over 20% is held by the ten largest clones. The time point label, read with the paper, signifies: 20 to 25 months on ibrutinib. The sample was PBMCs, taken after 24 months of ibrutinib treatment. The source of these receptors is a human donor with chronic lymphocytic leukemia.

The chain employs TRBV7-2 and TRBJ1-2, with a possible D match to TRBD1 (5 bases). This CDR3 region has 14 residues. The germline gives CDR1 SGHTA, CDR2 FQGNSA. V was shortened by 1 base and J by 4 bases, with 10 bases between the two germline ends. CDR3 nucleotide sequence: TGTGCCAGCAGCTTAGGGCAGGGTTTCTATGGCTACACCTTC. Its protein product is CASSLGQGFYGYTF.

The chain combines TRBV2 with TRBJ2-3; no clear D gene. The germline gives CDR1 SNHLY, CDR2 FYNNEI. The CDR3 length is 15 residues. V was pared by 3 bases and J by 2 bases, with 12 bases between. CDR3 DNA sequence: TGTGCCAGCAGTGAGACCCGGCCTTTCACAGATACGCAGTATTTT. This codes for CASSETRPFTDTQYF. Full variable domain (rest looked up from reference TRBV2 and TRBJ2-3): EPEVTQTPSHQVTQMGQEVILRCVPISNHLYFYWYRQILGQKVEFLVSFYNNEISEKSEIFDDQFSVERPDGSNFTLKIRSTKLEDSAMYFCASSETRPFTDTQYFGPGTRLTVL.

The chain uses TRBV7-9 and TRBJ2-2, with D unclear. Germline loops: CDR1 SEHNR, CDR2 FQNEAQ (reference sequence). V dropped 5 bases and J dropped 8 bases, with 12 bases sitting between them. The length of the CDR3 is 13 residues. Here the CDR3 DNA reads TGTGCCAGCAGCCAAGACGGTCCGGGGGAGCTGTTTTTT. Encoded protein: CASSQDGPGELFF.

The chain links TRBV11-2 to TRBJ1-4; no definite D call. There are 15 residues in the CDR3. Germline assignment: CDR1 SGHAT and CDR2 FQNNGV. Trimming took off 5 bases at V and 8 bases at J, with 18 bases between the two ends. In DNA form, the CDR3 reads TGTGCCAGCAGCCTGCGCGTGACCGGAGGAGAAAAACTGTTTTTT. The encoded protein is CASSLRVTGGEKLFF.

This chain uses TRBV7-2 with TRBJ2-3, with 10 bases fitting TRBD2. The junction had 3 bases not matched to a gene; V was cut back by 5 bases and J by 1 base. This CDR3 spans 15 amino acids. Per germline, CDR1 SGHTA and CDR2 FQGNSA. The CDR3 loop reads CASSPGTSGTDTQYF. The CDR3, as DNA: TGTGCCAGCAGCCCCGGGACTAGCGGCACAGATACGCAGTATTTT.

This clone was picked up a small number of times. The chain combines TRBV5-4 with TRBJ2-7, with 16 bases identical to TRBD2. The CDR3 covers 15 residues. Germline CDR1 reads SGHNT; CDR2 reads YYREEE (reference sequence). Unmatched junction bases numbered 2, after V lost 3 bases and J lost 5 bases. The CDR3 coding sequence is TGTGCCAGCAGCTATGGGACTAGCGGGAGGGACGAGCAGTACTTC. As protein: CASSYGTSGRDEQYF.

This clone was seen more than once but under ten times. The J gene is TRBJ1-1, the V gene TRBV7-6; 8 bases map to TRBD1. The J segment lost 0 bases and the V segment lost 4 bases, leaving 7 bases of the junction unmatched. This CDR3 is built from 16 residues. Germline CDR1 SGHVS, CDR2 FNYEAQ. The DNA of the CDR3 is TGTGCCAGCAGCTCCTGGGACAGGATAATGAACACTGAAGCTTTCTTT. This sequence encodes CASSSWDRIMNTEAFF.

The V call is TRBV5-5, the J call TRBJ1-4; D gene ambiguous. Germline CDR1 SGHKS, CDR2 YYEKEE (reference sequence). Trimming removed 0 bases at V and 0 bases at J, with 9 bases between. The CDR3 runs 16 residues. The CDR3 region is CASSLGLTATNEKLFF. The CDR3 coding sequence is TGTGCCAGCAGCTTGGGGTTAACAGCAACTAATGAAAAACTGTTTTTT.

The chain uses TRBV6-5 and TRBJ1-5; D is undetermined. V was shortened by 2 bases and J by 5 bases, with 10 bases between the two germline ends. The V gene's germline CDR1 is MNHEY and CDR2 SVGAGI. The length of the CDR3 is 14 residues. In DNA form, the CDR3 reads TGTGCCAGCAGTTACGGAGGTTGGGATCAGCCCCAGCATTTT. Translated: CASSYGGWDQPQHF.

The chain recombines TRBV6-6 with TRBJ2-7, with D tentatively TRBD1 (5 bases). CDR3 length: 14 amino acids. Germline V gene lookup returns CDR1 MNHNY and CDR2 SVGAGI (reference sequence). Trimming took off 2 bases at V and 7 bases at J, with 15 bases between the two ends. The CDR3 region is CASSYGQGFDEQYF. The DNA for the CDR3 is TGTGCCAGCAGTTACGGGCAGGGTTTTGATGAGCAGTACTTC.

The chain employs TRBV27 and TRBJ2-5; 7 nucleotides line up with TRBD2. CDR3 length: 17 amino acids. The trim removed 8 bases at V and 5 bases at J, leaving 20 bases unmatched. The V gene's germline CDR1 is MNHEY and CDR2 SMNVEV (reference sequence). This chain's CDR3 is CASLKTGGGTYGETQYF. The CDR3 region has the DNA TGTGCCAGCCTCAAAACGGGAGGCGGAACCTATGGGGAGACCCAGTACTTC.

This clone was observed a handful of times. The chain recombines TRBV30 with TRBJ1-5; 7 bases are a match to TRBD1. The length of the CDR3 is 13 residues. J gave up 6 bases and V 0 bases, and 2 bases lay outside the gene matches. CDR1 and CDR2 (germline): GTSNPN, SVGIG (reference sequence). The CDR3 reads CAWSVHRGQPQHF. DNA of the CDR3: TGTGCCTGGAGTGTGCACAGGGGTCAGCCCCAGCATTTT. The entire variable domain, with the rest obtained from reference TRBV30 and TRBJ1-5, is as follows: SQTIHQWPATLVQPVGSPLSLECTVEGTSNPNLYWYRQAAGRGLQLLFYSVGIGQISSEVPQNLSASRPQDRQFILSSKKLLLSDSGFYLCAWSVHRGQPQHFGDGTRLSIL.

This clone was recorded only once. V and J are TRBV7-2 and TRBJ1-2; a possible D gene is TRBD1 (6 bases). Germline CDR1 and CDR2: SGHTA and FQGNSA. The CDR3 extends over 16 amino acids. Trimming left V 4 bases short and J 0 bases short, with 15 bases between. This chain's CDR3 is CASSSQGGYANYGYTF. The CDR3 nucleotides are TGTGCCAGCAGCTCCCAAGGGGGATACGCTAACTATGGCTACACCTTC.

The chain has TRBV25-1 and TRBJ2-5; 9 bases map to TRBD1. Trimming took 10 bases from V and 5 from J; bases not matched to a gene: 14. CDR1 is MGHDK, CDR2 SYGVNS, per germline. The CDR3 sequence is 15 residues long. The CDR3 loop is CATSPGQGVAETQYF. For the CDR3, the DNA is TGTGCCACCAGCCCGGGACAGGGTGTTGCGGAGACCCAGTACTTC.

This chain links TRBV15 with TRBJ1-1, with a tentative D call TRBD1 (6 bases). This CDR3 is 13 amino acids long. Trimming cost V 8 bases and J 4 bases, with 14 bases left between them. The germline V gene encodes CDR1 LNHNV and CDR2 YYDKDF (reference sequence). This chain's CDR3 is CATRTGLGTEAFF. The CDR3 nucleotides are TGTGCCACCCGAACAGGGTTGGGCACTGAAGCTTTCTTT.

The gene calls are TRBV30 and TRBJ2-3; 10 positions match TRBD2. Germline assignment: CDR1 GTSNPN and CDR2 SVGIG (reference sequence). This CDR3 comprises 14 residues. V shed 7 bases, J shed 3 bases, and the junction held 7 bases outside the gene matches. CDR3 in amino acids: CAYMAGLATDTQYF. The CDR3 DNA follows: TGTGCCTACATGGCGGGACTAGCGACAGATACGCAGTATTTT.

This chain uses TRBV28 with TRBJ1-5; D possibly corresponds to TRBD1 (5 bases). The CDR3 runs to 14 residues. Germline CDR1 is MDHEN and CDR2 is SYDVKM. The V gene lost 6 bases and the J gene lost 0 bases, with 9 bases spanning the gap. The CDR3 reads CASSGAYSNQPQHF. The CDR3 bases are TGTGCCAGCAGCGGGGCATATAGCAATCAGCCCCAGCATTTT.

The chain uses TRBV5-8 and TRBJ1-5; no definite D call. Germline V CDR1 and CDR2: SGHTS, YDEGEE. This CDR3 has 11 amino acids. V was trimmed by 1 base and J by 11 bases, leaving 7 bases between them. CDR3: CASSLTMAQHF. In nucleotides, the CDR3 is TGTGCCAGCAGCTTGACCATGGCCCAGCATTTT.

The chain links TRBV15 to TRBJ2-6; 9 bases fit TRBD1. The V gene end was trimmed by 4 bases and the J gene end by 2 bases; junction bases not matched to a gene: 3. The V gene's germline CDR1 is LNHNV and CDR2 YYDKDF (reference sequence). The CDR3 sequence is 16 residues long. This CDR3 reads CATSKGQGAGANVLTF. The CDR3 nucleotides read TGTGCCACCAGCAAGGGACAGGGAGCTGGGGCCAACGTCCTGACTTTC.

Only one count was recorded for this clone. The J gene is TRBJ1-1, the V gene TRBV18; D perhaps matches TRBD1 (5 bases). Trimming removed 3 bases at V and 2 bases at J, with 10 bases between. Germline loops: CDR1 KGHSH, CDR2 LQKENI. This CDR3 has 14 residues. The CDR3 spells CASSPTGVNTEAFF. CDR3 nucleotide sequence: TGTGCCAGCTCACCGACGGGGGTCAACACTGAAGCTTTCTTT.

This clone occurred a few times. As DNA, the CDR3 is TGTGCCAGCAGCCACCGTAGGGGTGCTGGGGCCAACGTCCTGACTTTC. It is translated as CASSHRRGAGANVLTF. The V gene is TRBV11-2, the J gene TRBJ2-6; D possibly corresponds to TRBD1 (5 bases). Trimming left V 5 bases short and J 2 bases short, with 13 bases between. The CDR3 length is 16 residues. Germline assignment: CDR1 SGHAT and CDR2 FQNNGV.

A few counts support this clone. The chain recombines TRBV30 with TRBJ2-7; 16 nucleotides agree with TRBD2. Germline V CDR1 and CDR2: GTSNPN, SVGIG (reference sequence). The CDR3 has 19 residues. Trimming cost V 0 bases and J 4 bases; bases outside gene matches: 12. CDR3 amino acids: CAWSVQNSGTSGRAYEQYF. CDR3 bases: TGTGCCTGGAGTGTACAGAACAGCGGGACTAGCGGGAGGGCGTACGAGCAGTACTTC.

This chain uses TRBV18 with TRBJ1-1; D remains unclear. The germline gives CDR1 KGHSH, CDR2 LQKENI. Trimming pared 6 bases from V and 0 bases from J, leaving 5 bases between. This CDR3 region has 12 residues. CDR3 amino acids: CASSDVNTEAFF. CDR3 nucleotide sequence: TGTGCCAGCTCCGATGTGAACACTGAAGCTTTCTTT.

This chain links TRBV5-5 with TRBJ2-7, with 11 positions matching TRBD1. V lost 4 bases to trimming and J lost 3 bases; unmatched junction nucleotides: 3. CDR1 and CDR2 (germline): SGHKS, YYEKEE (reference sequence). This CDR3 is 14 amino acids long. CDR3 in DNA: TGTGCCAGCAGCCCGGGACAGGGGGTCTACGAGCAGTACTTC. Protein sequence: CASSPGQGVYEQYF.

The chain combines TRBV7-8 with TRBJ2-1, with 7 bases matching TRBD1. Germline-derived CDR1 and CDR2 are SGHVS and FQNEAQ. The ends lost 5 bases at V and 7 bases at J; junction bases unmatched: 5. The CDR3 length is 13 residues. The CDR3 sequence: CASSQDRLNEQFF. The CDR3 DNA sequence: TGTGCCAGCAGCCAGGACAGGCTAAATGAGCAGTTCTTC.